These T cell receptor beta chains were read from a single sample in a study of blood T cell repertoires in COVID-19. Repertoires were generated with immunoSEQ multiplex PCR, while TCRdb's copy carries only in-frame clones and drops some. The sample shows around 260,000 clones, approximately 91% of them seen only once. The sample was peripheral blood. Receptor source: a woman aged 35 to 49 who had recovered from COVID-19. Each CDR3 is given with its conserved first and last residue. The D gene is left open where the match is weak. The size entry is marked missing in some rows and otherwise reads once, few, many or a size class.

abundance	v_gene	j_gene	d_gene	CDR3nt	CDR3aa
NA	TRBV7-2	TRBJ1-4	NA	TGTGCCAGCAGCTTATTGCTACAGGGAGACGAAAAACTGTTTTTT	CASSLLLQGDEKLFF
NA	TRBV10-3	TRBJ2-1	TRBD2	TGTGCCATCAGGGAGGGCCCTGGTGGCACTAGCGGGAGGAGGATATACGGGGATGAGCAGTTCTTC	CAIREGPGGTSGRRIYGDEQFF
NA	TRBV6-6	TRBJ1-1	TRBD1	TGTGCCAGCAGTTACTCTGACAGGGACGCTGAAGCTTTCTTT	CASSYSDRDAEAFF
NA	TRBV14	TRBJ2-7	TRBD1	TGTGCCAGCAGCCAAGACGGACAGGGCTACGAGCAGTACTTC	CASSQDGQGYEQYF
NA	TRBV7-8	TRBJ2-1	TRBD2	TGTGCCAGCAGCTTTTATAGCGGGACTAGCGACCAGTTCTTC	CASSFYSGTSDQFF
NA	TRBV29-1	TRBJ1-4	NA	TGCAGCGTTGAAGAGAGTACCCCAGGGATTAATGAAAAACTGTTTTTT	CSVEESTPGINEKLFF
NA	TRBV10-3	TRBJ2-1	TRBD2	TGTGCCATCAGTGTGGGGGACTATTGGGTCAATGAGCAGTTCTTC	CAISVGDYWVNEQFF
NA	TRBV2	TRBJ1-1	NA	TGTGCCAGCAGGGGAGGGGAAGCTTTCTTT	CASRGGEAFF
NA	TRBV7-9	TRBJ1-1	NA	TGTGCCAGCAGCTTAGGCATCCAGAGGGTAGCTTTCTTT	CASSLGIQRVAFF
NA	TRBV5-4	TRBJ2-7	NA	TGTGCCAGCAGCTTGGAAGTCGGGGAAGGCCCTACGTACTTC	CASSLEVGEGPTYF
NA	TRBV11-2	TRBJ2-7	TRBD1	TGTGCCAGCAGCCGGGTCAGGGGGCGAGGCTACGAGCAGTACTTC	CASSRVRGRGYEQYF
NA	TRBV21-1	TRBJ2-1	NA	TGTGCCAGCAGCATTGGGGGACTAGCGGGACTAAGCTCCTACAATGAGCAGTTCTTC	CASSIGGLAGLSSYNEQFF
NA	TRBV6-5	TRBJ2-3	TRBD2	TGTGCCAGCAGTTACGGCCAGGGAGGGTTCACAGATACGCAGTATTTT	CASSYGQGGFTDTQYF
NA	TRBV11-2	TRBJ2-1	TRBD1	TGTGCCAGCAGCTTTCAGACAGGGACGCACAATGAGCAGTTCTTC	CASSFQTGTHNEQFF
NA	TRBV6-1	TRBJ1-6	NA	TGTGCCAGCAGTGCTGTGCAGGTTCAGAATAATTCACCCCTCCACTTT	CASSAVQVQNNSPLHF
NA	TRBV11-2	TRBJ1-3	NA	TGTGCCAGCAGCCTTTCGACAGGCCCGCCTGGAAACACCATATATTTT	CASSLSTGPPGNTIYF
NA	TRBV6-7	TRBJ2-1	NA	TGTGCCAGCAGTTACCTCGGTGAGGACGGCGCGCGGGCGGGCTCCTACAATGAGCAGTTCTTC	CASSYLGEDGARAGSYNEQFF
once	TRBV6-6	TRBJ2-1	NA	TGTGCCAGCAGTCGTGACAGGTACAATGAGCAGTTCTTC	CASSRDRYNEQFF
NA	TRBV30	TRBJ1-5	NA	TGTGCCTGGAGTCTACAGAGTAGTCAGCCCCAGCATTTT	CAWSLQSSQPQHF
NA	TRBV7-2	TRBJ2-1	TRBD2	TGTGCTTCCGGGCCTAGCGGGGGTAATGAGCAGTTCTTC	CASGPSGGNEQFF
NA	TRBV7-5	TRBJ2-2	NA	TGTGTCAGAAGCTGGGCGGGAACAATCACCGGGGAGCTGTTTTTT	CVRSWAGTITGELFF
NA	TRBV20-1	TRBJ2-7	NA	TGCAGTGCTAGCGGGAGTGGTGAGCAGTACTTC	CSASGSGEQYF
NA	TRBV27	TRBJ2-1	TRBD2	TGTGCCAGCAGTAGAATGTCTAGCGGGAGACACAATGAGCAGTTCTTC	CASSRMSSGRHNEQFF
NA	TRBV7-2	TRBJ2-7	TRBD1	TGTGCCAGCAGCATCGGACAGGGGGCCTACGAGCAGTACTTC	CASSIGQGAYEQYF
NA	TRBV4-1	TRBJ1-3	NA	TGCGCCAGCAGCCAAGATAAGCGAAACACCATATATTTT	CASSQDKRNTIYF
NA	TRBV27	TRBJ2-3	TRBD2	TGTGCCAGCAGTGGACTAGCGGGAGTTAGGCATTTT	CASSGLAGVRHF
NA	TRBV5-4	TRBJ2-5	NA	TGTGCCAGCAGCTCATCGGCGGGATCAAAAGAGACCCAGTACTTC	CASSSSAGSKETQYF
NA	TRBV6-5	TRBJ2-7	TRBD1	TGTGCCAGCAGTTACGCACAGGGGAGCTCCTACGAGCAGTACTTC	CASSYAQGSSYEQYF
NA	TRBV5-4	TRBJ1-5	TRBD1	TGTGCCAGCAGCGCGCGACCGGGACAGGGGTCGGATAGCAATCAGCCCCAGCATTTT	CASSARPGQGSDSNQPQHF
NA	TRBV1	TRBJ2-5	NA	TGCACCAGCAGCCCCGAGCGGGAGATACGGGAGACCCAGTACTTC	CTSSPEREIRETQYF
NA	TRBV5-1	TRBJ2-3	TRBD1	TGCGCCAGCAGCCGCTCAGGGGGCCCAGATACGCAGTATTTT	CASSRSGGPDTQYF
NA	TRBV5-1	TRBJ2-5	TRBD1	TGCGCCAGCAGCTTCGGACAGGGGGGAGACCAAGAGACCCAGTACTTC	CASSFGQGGDQETQYF
NA	TRBV24-1	TRBJ1-6	NA	TGTGCCACCAGTGATTGGGGTCGACAGTGGTATTCACCCCTCCACTTT	CATSDWGRQWYSPLHF
NA	TRBV30	TRBJ2-1	TRBD2	TGTGCCACCCATCGCGGGGGGGGGAATGAGCAGTTCTTC	CATHRGGGNEQFF
NA	TRBV5-1	TRBJ2-1	TRBD2	TGCGCCACCCAAAGACTGACGGGAGGGCCCTATGAGCAGTTCTTC	CATQRLTGGPYEQFF
NA	TRBV7-9	TRBJ2-7	TRBD2	TGTGCCAGCAGCCCTCTGTTATCGAGCGGGAGGGCCAGTTACGAGCAGTACTTC	CASSPLLSSGRASYEQYF
once	TRBV5-8	TRBJ2-7	NA	TGTGCCAGCAGCTCCGAGATGGGCCAGATAAACTACGAGCAGTACTTC	CASSSEMGQINYEQYF
NA	TRBV4-2	TRBJ1-1	NA	TGTGCCAGCACGTCCGCAGGGAAGAACACTGAAGCTTTCTTT	CASTSAGKNTEAFF
NA	TRBV27	TRBJ2-3	TRBD2	TGTGCCAGCAGCACCAGACTAGCGGGATTCACAGATACGCAGTATTTT	CASSTRLAGFTDTQYF
NA	TRBV7-3	TRBJ2-3	TRBD1	TGTGCCAGCAGCCGAACAGGGGCAAAAGATACGCAGTATTTT	CASSRTGAKDTQYF
NA	TRBV10-2	TRBJ2-2	TRBD2	TGCGCCAGCAGTGAGTCGACTAGCGGGATATGGGGCCGGGAGCTGTTTTTT	CASSESTSGIWGRELFF
NA	TRBV11-2	TRBJ2-1	NA	TGTGCCAGCAGCACCGGGACTGCATCCTGGGCTAGCTCCTACAATGAGCAGTTCTTC	CASSTGTASWASSYNEQFF
NA	TRBV6-5	TRBJ1-3	NA	TGTGCCAGCAGTTACAGTCAGGGCTCTGGAAACACCATATATTTT	CASSYSQGSGNTIYF
NA	TRBV19	TRBJ1-1	TRBD1	TGTGCCAGTAGAGCCGGACAGGGGTACACTGAAGCTTTCTTT	CASRAGQGYTEAFF
NA	TRBV11-3	TRBJ2-1	TRBD2	TGTGCCAGCAGCTTGTCTCTAGCGGGCAACTCCTACAATGAGCAGTTCTTC	CASSLSLAGNSYNEQFF
NA	TRBV5-5	TRBJ1-6	NA	TGTGCCAGCAGCTTGGGCGAGGGGGTGAGTTCACCCCTCCACTTT	CASSLGEGVSSPLHF
few	TRBV3-1/TRBV3-2	TRBJ2-7	NA	TGTGCCAGCAGCCCCACCTACGAGCAGTACTTC	CASSPTYEQYF
NA	TRBV29-1	TRBJ2-7	NA	TGCAGCGTTGGGAAGGACAGCTACGAGCAGTACTTC	CSVGKDSYEQYF
once	TRBV7-9	TRBJ2-7	TRBD2	TGTGCCAGCAGCTTACCTAGCGGGAGAACTTACGAGCAGTACTTC	CASSLPSGRTYEQYF
NA	TRBV28	TRBJ2-7	NA	TGTGCCAGCAGTTTTAGTCAGGGGAACGACGAGCAGTACTTC	CASSFSQGNDEQYF
few	TRBV7-9	TRBJ2-1	TRBD1	TGTGCCAGCAGACATGACAGGGGGTATTACAATGAGCAGTTCTTC	CASRHDRGYYNEQFF
NA	TRBV2	TRBJ1-1	NA	TGTGCCAGCAGTGAAGCGAGGGAGGCTTTCTTT	CASSEAREAFF
NA	TRBV5-4	TRBJ2-1	TRBD1	TGTGCCAGCAGGCAACGGACAGGGGAGAAGGGCAATGAGCAGTTCTTC	CASRQRTGEKGNEQFF
NA	TRBV4-1	TRBJ2-7	TRBD1	TGCGCCAGCAGCCCCCAGGCAGGGGGTAAGTACGAGCAGTACTTC	CASSPQAGGKYEQYF